This passage covers 17 T cell receptor beta chains from one sample sequenced in a study of cytomegalovirus exposure and HLA in healthy donors. Sequencing used immunoSEQ multiplex PCR; TCRdb keeps in-frame clones, though not all of them. The table has about 95,000 clones, 85% seen once. Sequencing was done on a sample of PBMCs. The receptors shown here come from a man between 18 and 35 years old in good health and CMV-seropositive.

The chain recombines TRBV9 with TRBJ2-3, with TRBD2 matching 8 bases. The CDR3 is 16 amino acids. Unmatched junction bases numbered 3, after V lost 0 bases and J lost 0 bases. CDR1 SGDLS and CDR2 YYNGEE come from the germline V gene. CDR3 residues: CASSVEPSGSTDTQYF. DNA for the CDR3: TGTGCCAGCAGCGTAGAGCCTAGCGGGAGCACAGATACGCAGTATTTT.

The rearrangement uses TRBV4-2 and TRBJ2-3, with TRBD2 as a possible D gene (5 bases). The ends were cut back, 3 bases at V and 2 bases at J, with 9 bases in the middle. The CDR3 sequence is 14 residues long. The germline gives CDR1 LGHNA, CDR2 YNFKEQ. CDR3 amino acids: CASSQPDSTDTQYF. As DNA, the CDR3 is TGTGCCAGCAGCCAGCCGGACTCCACAGATACGCAGTATTTT.

The genes are TRBV27 and TRBJ2-4; 9 bases are a match to TRBD1. The J segment lost 8 bases and the V segment lost 8 bases, leaving 13 bases of the junction unmatched. The germline V gene has CDR1 MNHEY and CDR2 SMNVEV (reference sequence). The CDR3 contains 15 residues. In DNA, the CDR3 is TGTGCCAGCGGCCCGTGGGGACAGGGTGAACACATTCAGTACTTC. Protein sequence: CASGPWGQGEHIQYF.

As to this clone: The same CDR3 also results from other DNA sequences found in this sample. V gene TRBV6-5 combines with J gene TRBJ2-1; a possible D gene is TRBD1 (5 bases). The CDR3 spans 13 residues. The V and J ends lost 2 bases and 5 bases respectively, with 7 bases between them. Germline values: CDR1 MNHEY, CDR2 SVGAGI. The CDR3 here is CASSYRRDNEQFF. CDR3 in DNA: TGTGCCAGCAGTTACCGCAGGGACAATGAGCAGTTCTTC.

The chain is built from TRBV6-5 and TRBJ1-2, with TRBD1 as a possible D gene (5 bases). Germline V gene data show CDR1 as MNHEY and CDR2 as SVGAGI. The CDR3 spans 15 residues. V was cut by 0 bases and J by 1 base, with 9 bases left in between. In DNA, the CDR3 is TGTGCCAGCAGTTACTCCGGAGGGGATAACTATGGCTACACCTTC. Translation: CASSYSGGDNYGYTF.

This sequence joins TRBV4-1 and TRBJ2-7; no definite D call. Germline CDR1 reads MGHRA; CDR2 reads YSYEKL. This CDR3 spans 14 amino acids. V lost 1 base and J lost 0, with 7 bases in between. Here the CDR3 DNA reads TGCGCCAGCAGCCAAGTTGGCGGCTCCTACGAGCAGTACTTC. Translated: CASSQVGGSYEQYF.

This clone occurred once. The chain combines TRBV15 with TRBJ2-6; 7 nucleotides align to TRBD1. J was trimmed by 1 base and V by 3 bases; bases with no gene match: 3. This CDR3 spans 16 amino acids. Germline lookup yields CDR1 LNHNV and CDR2 YYDKDF (reference sequence). The CDR3 DNA reads TGTGCCACCAGCAGGTTACAGGGGTCTGGGGCCAACGTCCTGACTTTC. Translating gives CATSRLQGSGANVLTF. The full variable domain, its missing parts supplied by reference TRBV15 and TRBJ2-6, is DAMVIQNPRYQVTQFGKPVTLSCSQTLNHNVMYWYQQKSSQAPKLLFHYYDKDFNNEADTPDNFQSRRPNTSFCFLDIRSPGLGDTAMYLCATSRLQGSGANVLTFGAGSRLTVL.

The rearrangement uses TRBV4-1 and TRBJ2-1; possible D gene TRBD2, 6 bases. The CDR3 contains 16 residues. Trimming took off 0 bases at V and 3 bases at J, with 12 bases between the two ends. CDR1 and CDR2 (germline): MGHRA, YSYEKL. The CDR3 is CASSQERGGIYNEQFF. The CDR3 bases are TGCGCCAGCAGCCAAGAAAGGGGCGGGATCTACAATGAGCAGTTCTTC.

This chain uses TRBV4-1 with TRBJ1-4; tentatively, D is TRBD1 (6 bases). The V end was cut by 0 bases, the J end by 7 bases, with 12 bases between. The CDR3 sequence is 15 residues long. Germline V gives CDR1 MGHRA, CDR2 YSYEKL. CDR3 DNA: TGCGCCAGCAGCCAAGAAGGGGGGGGGAGTGAAAAACTGTTTTTT. It codes for CASSQEGGGSEKLFF.

The chain couples TRBV7-8 to TRBJ2-3; 10 bases line up with TRBD1. The CDR3 extends over 15 amino acids. CDR1 SGHVS and CDR2 FQNEAQ come from the germline V gene. J lost 4 bases, V lost 2 bases, and 3 bases had no gene match. CDR3 region: CASSLRDRGSDTQYF. The CDR3 coding sequence is TGTGCCAGCAGCTTAAGGGACAGGGGATCAGATACGCAGTATTTT.

The chain has TRBV5-1 and TRBJ2-7, with 8 positions matching TRBD1. V lost 4 bases, J lost 0 bases, and 9 bases stayed unmatched. The CDR3 has 16 amino acids. Germline V lookup: CDR1 SGHRS, CDR2 YFSETQ. This CDR3 reads CASSPAPGQASYEQYF. The CDR3 bases are TGCGCCAGCAGCCCCGCCCCGGGACAGGCCTCCTACGAGCAGTACTTC.

A word on this clone: Other DNA sequences in this specimen translate into the identical CDR3. This chain links TRBV29-1 with TRBJ2-5, with 8 positions matching TRBD1. The length of the CDR3 is 12 residues. Trimming cost V 6 bases and J 6 bases; bases outside gene matches: 6. Germline V gives CDR1 SQVTM, CDR2 ANQGSEA. CDR3 nucleotide sequence: TGCAGCGTCGGACAGGGTGAAAAGACCCAGTACTTC. It codes for CSVGQGEKTQYF.

The rearrangement joins TRBV18 to TRBJ2-5; 9 bases agree with TRBD1. V was clipped by 1 base and J by 3 bases; unmatched bases: 3. Germline values: CDR1 KGHSH, CDR2 LQKENI. This CDR3 contains 15 residues. CDR3 sequence reads: CASSPQTGGEETQYF. In DNA form, the CDR3 reads TGTGCCAGCTCACCACAGACAGGGGGGGAAGAGACCCAGTACTTC.

The V call is TRBV7-2, the J call TRBJ2-1, with D perhaps matching TRBD2 (6 bases). V was trimmed by 0 bases and J by 15 bases, leaving 15 bases between them. CDR3 length: 13 amino acids. Per the germline V gene, CDR1 is SGHTA and CDR2 is FQGNSA. CDR3 nucleotides: TGTGCCAGCAGCTTAGCCGGAGGGGACTTGCGGTTCTTC. Its translation: CASSLAGGDLRFF.

The chain couples TRBV6-5 to TRBJ2-1; maybe TRBD2 (6 bases). Germline V gene sequence: CDR1 MNHEY, CDR2 SVGAGI. The ends were cut back, 6 bases at V and 3 bases at J, with 9 bases in the middle. CDR3 length: 13 amino acids. CDR3 loop: CASRIGSYNEQFF. The DNA for the CDR3 is TGTGCCAGCAGGATCGGGAGCTACAATGAGCAGTTCTTC.

The chain uses TRBV28 and TRBJ2-2, with 12 bases identical to TRBD2. The CDR3 contains 16 residues. Germline-derived CDR1 and CDR2 are MDHEN and SYDVKM. Losses at the gene ends were 5 bases for V and 7 bases for J; bases not matched to a gene: 8. The CDR3 protein is CASSLTSGGPHGELFF. The CDR3 DNA is TGTGCCAGCAGTCTTACTAGCGGGGGGCCCCACGGGGAGCTGTTTTTT. Combining the CDR3 with reference TRBV28 and TRBJ2-2 gives the whole variable domain DVKVTQSSRYLVKRTGEKVFLECVQDMDHENMFWYRQDPGLGLRLIYFSYDVKMKEKGDIPEGYSVSREKKERFSLILESASTNQTSMYLCASSLTSGGPHGELFFGEGSRLTVL.

This clone occurred a few times. The V gene is TRBV18, the J gene TRBJ1-5; TRBD1 might be the D (5 bases). The V gene lost 5 bases and the J gene lost 5 bases, with 10 bases spanning the gap. Germline CDR1 and CDR2: KGHSH and LQKENI. This CDR3 comprises 13 residues. The CDR3 nucleotides are TGTGCCAGCTCAGGGGGGGTGGATCAGCCCCAGCATTTT. Amino acid sequence: CASSGGVDQPQHF.